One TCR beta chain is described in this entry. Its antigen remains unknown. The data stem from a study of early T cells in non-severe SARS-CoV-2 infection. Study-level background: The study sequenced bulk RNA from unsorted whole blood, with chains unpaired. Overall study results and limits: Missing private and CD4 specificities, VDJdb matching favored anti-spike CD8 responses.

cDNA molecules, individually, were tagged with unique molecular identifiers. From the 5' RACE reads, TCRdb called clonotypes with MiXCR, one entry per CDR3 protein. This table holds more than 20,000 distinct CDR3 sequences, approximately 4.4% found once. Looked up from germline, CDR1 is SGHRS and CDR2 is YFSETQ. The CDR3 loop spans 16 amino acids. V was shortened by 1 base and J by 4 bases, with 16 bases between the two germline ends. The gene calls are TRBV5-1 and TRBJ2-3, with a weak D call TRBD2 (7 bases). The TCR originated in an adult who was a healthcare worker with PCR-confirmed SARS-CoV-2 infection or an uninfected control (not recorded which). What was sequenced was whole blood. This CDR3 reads CASSLRSGGGADTQYF. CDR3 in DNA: TGCGCCAGCAGCTTGAGGTCGGGGGGCGGCGCAGATACGCAGTATTTT.